The sequence of this TCR beta chain was determined in a study of beta chain features in type 1 diabetes. Sequenced material consisted of expressed TCRB transcripts (all of the isolated RNA was reverse transcribed). Only in-frame clones appear in the TCRdb table, and some are missing; sequencing was by immunoSEQ multiplex PCR. The repertoire holds under 450,000 clones, with approximately 15% as singletons. Overall study results and limits: Patients and controls would be equally affected if PCR favored shorter templates.

Comment on this clone: Its antigen remains unidentified.

This TCR derives from a man aged 30-40 years in good health. Sequences were obtained from naive CD4+ T cells from blood.

CDR3 sequence reads: CASSVAGPSYGYTF. CDR3 DNA sequence: TGTGCCAGCAGTGTAGCAGGGCCGAGCTATGGCTACACCTTC. V and J are TRBV6-1 and TRBJ1-2, with TRBD1 as a possible D gene (5 bases). V shed 4 bases and J shed 4 bases, with 13 bases lying between them. This CDR3 region has 14 residues. Looked up from germline, CDR1 is MNHNS and CDR2 is SASEGT.